The 25 T cell receptor beta chains presented below share a single source sample, sequenced in a study of T-cell reconstitution after alpha-beta-depleted transplantation in children (TCRdb year 2016). Libraries were prepared through PCR. For sequencing, an Illumina HiSeq 2500 was employed. TCR libraries were prepared with molecular barcoding, using unique molecular identifiers to normalize TCRbeta repertoire quantification. TCRdb trimmed public reads at Q25 via fastp, called clones via MiXCR and kept in-frame beta chains. CDR3 protein duplicates are merged, each entry listing the most common genes and DNA. The sample profile shows around 380,000 distinct CDR3 sequences; roughly a tenth of them were found once. Of the sample, approximately 5% is held by the ten largest clones. The sample in question was PBMCs from the stem cell graft donor, obtained from the stem cell graft. These receptors came from a human donor who donated a stem cell graft to a child with acute myeloid leukemia.

At least ten counts were recorded for this clonotype. This sequence joins TRBV12-3 or TRBV12-4 and TRBJ2-2, with TRBD2 matching over 8 bases. With 3 bases clipped from V and 6 bases from J, the junction kept 3 bases outside the gene matches. This CDR3 is built from 14 residues. DNA of the CDR3: TGTGCCAGCAGTTTCGGGACTAGGCCCGGGGAGCTGTTTTTT. Encoded protein: CASSFGTRPGELFF.

The V and J genes are TRBV9 and TRBJ2-1; D gene ambiguous. The CDR3 has 14 amino acids. V gave up 4 bases and J gave up 3 bases, with 11 bases separating them. Germline V CDR1 and CDR2: SGDLS, YYNGEE. CDR3 protein: CASSRVVYYNEQFF. CDR3 nucleotide sequence: TGTGCCAGCAGCCGCGTCGTGTACTACAATGAGCAGTTCTTC.

This clonotype was seen ten or more times. This rearrangement joins TRBV5-6 to TRBJ2-6; D remains ambiguous. Per germline, CDR1 SGHDT and CDR2 YYEEEE. This CDR3 is built from 14 residues. The ends were cut back, 4 bases at V and 1 base at J, with 6 bases in the middle. The CDR3 DNA sequence: TGTGCCAGCAGCCCAAGGTCTGGGGCCAACGTCCTGACTTTC. It codes for CASSPRSGANVLTF.

The V call is TRBV20-1, the J call TRBJ2-5; possibly TRBD2 for D (6 bases). Trimming took 3 bases from V and 5 from J, leaving 13 bases between them. CDR1 and CDR2 (germline): DFQATT, SNEGSKA (reference sequence). CDR3 length: 13 residues. The CDR3 spells CSASGGAWETQYF. The CDR3 region has the DNA TGCAGTGCTAGTGGCGGGGCATGGGAGACCCAGTACTTC.

In this sample, this clonotype turned up many times. The V gene is TRBV27, the J gene TRBJ2-7; tentative D call: TRBD2 (5 bases). Looked up from germline, CDR1 is MNHEY and CDR2 is SMNVEV (reference sequence). The CDR3 runs 13 residues. Trimming cost V 3 bases and J 5 bases, with 11 bases left between them. The CDR3 DNA reads as TGTGCCAGCAGTTTTTCCGGGGAGAACGAGCAGTACTTC. Translated, it gives CASSFSGENEQYF.

This clonotype turned up a few times. The chain joins TRBV3-1 to TRBJ2-5, with a tentative D call TRBD1 (5 bases). This CDR3 is 15 amino acids long. The germline V gene has CDR1 LGHDT and CDR2 YNNKEL (reference sequence). Trimming removed 1 base at V and 7 bases at J, with 16 bases between. For the CDR3, the DNA is TGTGCCAGCAGCCAAGTTCGAGACCTAAGGGGGACCCAGTACTTC. This codes for CASSQVRDLRGTQYF.

This clonotype came up a few times. This chain joins TRBV20-1 and TRBJ1-4; D possibly corresponds to TRBD1 (5 bases). Trimming removed 1 base from V and 8 bases from J, with 11 bases in between. Germline V CDR1 and CDR2: DFQATT, SNEGSKA (reference sequence). The CDR3 runs 13 residues. The CDR3 region has the DNA TGCAGTGCTAGAGGCGGGGGTACGGAAAAACTGTTTTTT. Its translation is CSARGGGTEKLFF.

This clonotype was seen at least ten times. J is TRBJ2-3 and V is TRBV5-1; no clear D gene. Per the germline V gene, CDR1 is SGHRS and CDR2 is YFSETQ. V shed 0 bases and J shed 4 bases, with 9 bases lying between them. The CDR3 has 14 amino acids. The DNA of the CDR3 is TGCGCCAGCAGCTTGGGGCAGGTGTCAGATACGCAGTATTTT. Translation: CASSLGQVSDTQYF.

This clonotype was picked up a small number of times. The rearrangement joins TRBV12-3 or TRBV12-4 to TRBJ2-2; D gene unclear. V lost 3 bases, J lost 4 bases, and 9 bases lay in between. The CDR3 sequence is 14 residues long. CDR3 amino acids: CASSLGESTGELFF. The CDR3 DNA follows: TGTGCCAGCAGTTTGGGCGAGAGCACCGGGGAGCTGTTTTTT.

This clonotype was seen repeatedly, ten times or more. The CDR3 nucleotides read TGCGCCAGCAGCTTGGAAGGGCGCAGGGAAGAGACCCAGTACTTC. Its protein is CASSLEGRREETQYF. The chain links TRBV5-1 to TRBJ2-5; D may be TRBD1 (5 bases). V was trimmed by 0 bases and J by 3 bases, leaving 12 bases between them. Germline CDR1 SGHRS, CDR2 YFSETQ. This CDR3 is built from 15 residues.

This clonotype was seen repeatedly, ten times or more. The chain combines TRBV12-3 or TRBV12-4 with TRBJ1-1; tentatively, D is TRBD1 (6 bases). The CDR3 spans 14 residues. V gave up 3 bases and J gave up 11 bases, with 19 bases separating them. DNA for the CDR3: TGTGCCAGCAGTTTGGGGACAACCCCCGAATTGGCTTTCTTT. It specifies CASSLGTTPELAFF.

This clonotype was observed at least ten times. The chain is built from TRBV10-3 and TRBJ2-2; 9 bases agree with TRBD2. Per the germline V gene, CDR1 is ENHRY and CDR2 is SYGVKD. V trimming: 5 bases; J trimming: 5 bases; junction bases outside the gene matches: 6. This CDR3 has 15 residues. The CDR3 region has the DNA TGTGCCATCAGTAACTCGGGACTAGCAACCGGGGAGCTGTTTTTT. Amino acid sequence: CAISNSGLATGELFF.

This clonotype came up a few times. The gene calls are TRBV25-1 and TRBJ1-1; possible D gene TRBD1, 5 bases. Deletions cut 4 bases from V and 3 bases from J, with 18 bases between. The CDR3 length is 16 residues. Germline V gene data show CDR1 as MGHDK and CDR2 as SYGVNS. The chain's CDR3 is CASSGGVVGIDTEAFF. The CDR3 coding sequence is TGTGCCAGCAGTGGGGGGGTCGTAGGGATCGACACTGAAGCTTTCTTT.

The V and J genes are TRBV30 and TRBJ1-2; possible D gene TRBD1, 5 bases. The CDR3 consists of 12 residues. V lost 6 bases to trimming and J lost 6 bases, with 14 bases between them. CDR1 is GTSNPN, CDR2 SVGIG, per germline (reference sequence). CDR3: CACTGTSNGYTF. The CDR3 DNA sequence: TGTGCCTGCACCGGGACTTCCAATGGCTACACCTTC.

This clonotype was detected only a few times. The chain couples TRBV20-1 to TRBJ1-1, with a weak D call TRBD1 (5 bases). Per the germline V gene, CDR1 is DFQATT and CDR2 is SNEGSKA (reference sequence). The CDR3 totals 14 residues. V was pared by 0 bases and J by 10 bases, with 18 bases between. The CDR3 region is CSARDKWRDYGAFF. CDR3 bases: TGCAGTGCTAGAGATAAATGGAGGGACTATGGAGCTTTCTTT.

The V call is TRBV7-9, the J call TRBJ2-1; D is possibly TRBD2 (6 bases). Germline lookup yields CDR1 SEHNR and CDR2 FQNEAQ (reference sequence). Trimming took off 2 bases at V and 3 bases at J, with 14 bases between the two ends. This CDR3 has 16 amino acids. In DNA form, the CDR3 reads TGTGCCAGCAGCTTAAGCACGACTAGACTCTACAATGAGCAGTTCTTC. Translation: CASSLSTTRLYNEQFF.

The V gene is TRBV11-3, the J gene TRBJ2-3, with D possibly being TRBD1 or TRBD2 (5 bases each). Between the trimmed V and J ends, which lost 5 bases and 2 bases, there was a span of 14 bases. This CDR3 contains 15 residues. Germline V CDR1 and CDR2: SGHNT, YENEEA. CDR3 sequence: CASSPGTYDTDTQYF. CDR3 DNA sequence: TGTGCCAGCAGCCCGGGGACCTATGACACAGATACGCAGTATTTT.

This chain links TRBV6-1 with TRBJ1-2, with a weak D call TRBD1 (6 bases). Germline CDR1 MNHNS, CDR2 SASEGT. The CDR3 has 12 residues. V lost 6 bases and J lost 4, with 9 bases in between. The CDR3 loop is CASRTTGYGYTF. The CDR3 DNA reads as TGTGCCAGCAGGACGACAGGCTATGGCTACACCTTC.

In its sample, this clonotype was seen a few times. The genes are TRBV14 and TRBJ2-2; 9 nucleotides agree with TRBD1. The trim removed 2 bases at V and 7 bases at J, leaving 5 bases unmatched. In germline, CDR1 is SGHDN, CDR2 FVKESK. The CDR3 runs to 15 residues. The CDR3: CASSQFRTGVGELFF. Here the CDR3 DNA reads TGTGCCAGCAGCCAATTTCGGACAGGGGTCGGGGAGCTGTTTTTT.

The V gene is TRBV7-8, the J gene TRBJ1-5; 7 bases match TRBD1. V lost 1 base to trimming and J lost 1 base; unmatched junction nucleotides: 4. The CDR3 is 16 residues long. Germline CDR1 reads SGHVS; CDR2 reads FQNEAQ. CDR3 DNA sequence: TGTGCCAGCAGCTTAGGGACCAGGGGGAGCAATCAGCCCCAGCATTTT. Residues: CASSLGTRGSNQPQHF.

This clonotype was observed a few times. This sequence joins TRBV6-1 and TRBJ1-2, with D possibly matching TRBD1 (5 bases). The germline V and J ends were trimmed by 6 bases and 7 bases, with 15 bases remaining between them. The CDR3 is 13 amino acids. The germline V gene encodes CDR1 MNHNS and CDR2 SASEGT. The CDR3: CASSPDGHFGYTF. CDR3 nucleotides: TGTGCCAGCAGCCCCGACGGACATTTTGGCTACACCTTC.

This clonotype has ten or more counts. The chain links TRBV12-3 or TRBV12-4 to TRBJ2-3; D unclear. V lost 7 bases and J 2 bases, leaving 4 bases between the germline ends. This CDR3 region has 11 residues. The CDR3 DNA reads TGTGCCAGCACCCACACAGATACGCAGTATTTT. This translates into CASTHTDTQYF.

The rearrangement links TRBV5-1 to TRBJ2-2; D is uncertain. V gave up 5 bases and J gave up 5 bases, with 16 bases separating them. Per germline, CDR1 SGHRS and CDR2 YFSETQ. CDR3 length: 15 amino acids. DNA of the CDR3: TGCGCCAGCAGATTTAGCAACAGTGAGACCGGGGAGCTGTTTTTT. Translating it yields CASRFSNSETGELFF.

The table lists this clonotype with many counts. This sequence joins TRBV20-1 and TRBJ2-1; the match to TRBD2 covers 14 bases. This CDR3 spans 16 amino acids. The germline V gene encodes CDR1 DFQATT and CDR2 SNEGSKA (reference sequence). V shed 4 bases, J shed 8 bases, and the junction held 10 bases outside the gene matches. The CDR3 nucleotides read TGCAGTGCTATCCCGGGGACTAGCGGGAGTTGGGATGAGCAGTTCTTC. Amino acid sequence: CSAIPGTSGSWDEQFF.

This clonotype appeared many times. The V gene is TRBV29-1, the J gene TRBJ2-2; 13 nucleotides line up with TRBD2. The CDR3 totals 14 residues. Germline loops: CDR1 SQVTM, CDR2 ANQGSEA. Losses at the gene ends were 5 bases for V and 9 bases for J; bases not matched to a gene: 6. The CDR3 sequence is CSVSRTSGSRELFF. Written as DNA, the CDR3 is TGCAGCGTTTCCCGGACTAGCGGGAGTAGGGAGCTGTTTTTT.